This note documents a single T cell receptor beta chain sequence. CDR3 length equals 12 residues. V was clipped by 7 bases and J by 4 bases, with 10 bases between them. Germline V gives CDR1 SNHLY, CDR2 FYNNEI. Primed by a sample-barcoded 5' primer and a J-beta primer mix, a second PCR proceeded for about 7 to 12 cycles. MiXCR, applied by TCRdb to the 5' RACE reads, yields one record per CDR3 protein. The repertoire holds roughly 730,000 distinct CDR3 sequences, approximately 60% seen once, with roughly 26% in the top ten. These data are taken from a study of blood T cells in healthy people across ages.

The V gene is TRBV2, the J gene TRBJ1-2; tentative D call: TRBD1 (5 bases). This TCR was sampled from a man aged 35-49 years in good health. Sequenced sample: blood. The CDR3 loop is CASTDSPYGYTF. CDR3 sequence (DNA): TGTGCCAGCACCGACAGCCCCTATGGCTACACCTTC.